This is a list of T cell receptor beta chains from one sample in a study of T cells after somatic rescue of genetic block. TCRdb's copy holds only in-frame clones and misses some; the assay was immunoSEQ multiplex PCR. The data show 70,000 to 95,000 clones, 85% to 90% seen once. The sample taken for sequencing was peripheral blood mononuclear cells (PBMCs). The receptors were sampled from a woman aged 18-29 years. CDR3s include the opening cysteine and the closing phenylalanine or tryptophan. Each record gives: D gene, V gene, clone size, J gene, CDR3 DNA, CDR3 protein. A D gene is named only where the DNA matches it firmly. The size field is filled for only some rows; it gives once, few, many or a size class.

>-|TRBV7-8|-|TRBJ1-3
TGTGCCAGCAGCCCTATAAACCTCGCGAGCTCTGGAAACACCATATATTTT
CASSPINLASSGNTIYF
>TRBD1|TRBV27|-|TRBJ1-2
TGTGCCAGCAGCAAACAGGGGCCGGGCTATGGCTACACCTTC
CASSKQGPGYGYTF
>-|TRBV4-3|-|TRBJ1-4
TGCGCCAGCAGCCACGCCCGACAGGCCCCTAATGAAAAACTGTTTTTT
CASSHARQAPNEKLFF
>-|TRBV2|-|TRBJ2-7
TGTGCCAGCAGTTCCCGGACGGGTTATCGGAGTCTGTACTTC
CASSSRTGYRSLYF
>TRBD2|TRBV6-1|-|TRBJ2-7
TGTGCCAGCAGTGAATATCGAGCGGGAGCACGCGAGCAGTACTTC
CASSEYRAGAREQYF
>-|TRBV5-6|-|TRBJ1-2
TGTGCCAGCAGCTTGAGCGCCAACTATGGCTACACCTTC
CASSLSANYGYTF
>TRBD1|TRBV7-9|-|TRBJ2-7
TGTGCCAGCAGCTTAGCGCTCTGGACAGGGGGCTACGAGCAGTACTTC
CASSLALWTGGYEQYF
>TRBD2|TRBV7-9|-|TRBJ2-1
TGTGCCGCTGGACTAGCGGGTTGGATGGGCCATGAGCAGTTCTTC
CAAGLAGWMGHEQFF
>TRBD1|TRBV5-1|-|TRBJ2-3
TGCGCCAGCAGCTTGGTGGGGACAGGGACAGATACGCAGTATTTT
CASSLVGTGTDTQYF
>-|TRBV4-1|-|TRBJ1-3
TGCGCCAGCAGCCCAACGGGGGGAGAGTACTCTGGAAACACCATATATTTT
CASSPTGGEYSGNTIYF
>-|TRBV5-1|-|TRBJ2-1
TGCGCCAGCAGCACCAAGGACCCCTCCTACAATGAGCAGTTCTTC
CASSTKDPSYNEQFF
>-|TRBV11-2|-|TRBJ2-3
TGTGCCAGCAGCTTGGTCGTCGCCGTCACAGATACGCAGTATTTT
CASSLVVAVTDTQYF
>-|TRBV6-1|-|TRBJ1-3
TGTGCCAGCAGTGGAAGACGCTCTGGAAACACCATATATTTT
CASSGRRSGNTIYF
>-|TRBV6-5|once|TRBJ2-7
TGTGCCAGCAGTTACACCCCAGGAAGGGGAGTCTACGAGCAGTACTTC
CASSYTPGRGVYEQYF
>-|TRBV20-1|-|TRBJ2-3
TGCAGTGCTGGATACACAGATACGCAGTATTTT
CSAGYTDTQYF
>-|TRBV6-5|-|TRBJ2-7
TGTGCCAGCAGTGTACAGGGCCGGGGCTACGAGCAGTACTTC
CASSVQGRGYEQYF
>-|TRBV19|-|TRBJ2-5
-
CASTSGQGWETQYF
>-|TRBV10-3|-|TRBJ2-2
TGTGCCATCAGTGAGTCGTTACAAGGGCGGACCGGGGAGCTGTTTTTT
CAISESLQGRTGELFF
>TRBD1|TRBV6-1|once|TRBJ2-7
TGTGCCAGCAGTGAAGGGTGGGGACAGGGAAAGAGCTCCTACGAGCAGTACTTC
CASSEGWGQGKSSYEQYF
>-|TRBV4-2|-|TRBJ2-5
TGTGCCAGCAGCCAAGATTTGGCCCCCCAAGAGACCCAGTACTTC
CASSQDLAPQETQYF
>-|TRBV5-6|-|TRBJ1-5
TGTGCCAGCAGCTTGGCCCGATATGGGGATCAGCCCCAGCATTTT
CASSLARYGDQPQHF
>TRBD2|TRBV14|-|TRBJ2-7
TGTGCCAGCAGCCAAGTCCCGGGACTAGCGGTAGAGCAGTACTTC
CASSQVPGLAVEQYF
>-|TRBV19|-|TRBJ2-1
TGTGCCAGTAGTCCCCCTCCCTCGGGTAATGAGCAGTTCTTC
CASSPPPSGNEQFF
>-|TRBV6-1|-|TRBJ2-6
TGTGCCAGCAGTGAAGCAGGGTCTGGGGCCAACGTCCTGACTTTC
CASSEAGSGANVLTF
>-|TRBV10-1|once|TRBJ1-1
TGCGCCAGCACCCAGGGAAGGTTTACTGAAGCTTTCTTT
CASTQGRFTEAFF
>-|TRBV28|-|TRBJ2-6
TGTGCCAGCAGTTTATCAGGACAGTTAGGGTTTGGTGGGGCCAACGTCCTGACTTTC
CASSLSGQLGFGGANVLTF
>TRBD1|TRBV14|-|TRBJ2-2
TGTGCCAGCAGCCTTGGACAGGGGTACACCGGGGAGCTGTTTTTT
CASSLGQGYTGELFF
>-|TRBV18|-|TRBJ1-2
TGTGCCAGCTCACCACGAGGGGGGCCTCCAAACTATGGCTACACCTTC
CASSPRGGPPNYGYTF
>-|TRBV30|-|TRBJ2-2
TGTGCCTGGAGTATTAGGGCCGGGGAGCTGTTTTTT
CAWSIRAGELFF
>-|TRBV11-3|once|TRBJ2-5
TGTGCCAGCAGCGCCATAGGACGCTTTCAAGAGACCCAGTACTTC
CASSAIGRFQETQYF
>-|TRBV10-3|-|TRBJ2-1
TGTGCCATCAGCGCGACCACCAGGGATGAGCAGTTCTTC
CAISATTRDEQFF
>-|TRBV27|-|TRBJ2-1
TGTGCCAGCAGTTTATTCGGAGCAGCCGGCGATGCGCAGTTCTTC
CASSLFGAAGDAQFF
>TRBD1|TRBV27|-|TRBJ2-1
TGTGCCAGCAGTACCACCGGGACAGGGTCCTACAATGAGCAGTTCTTC
CASSTTGTGSYNEQFF
>-|TRBV30|-|TRBJ2-3
TGTGCCTGGACTCCCTTTGGCATGGGGATACCCACAGATACGCAGTATTTT
CAWTPFGMGIPTDTQYF
>TRBD2|TRBV4-1|-|TRBJ2-3
TGCGCCAGCAGCCACCGGACCTCGACACTAGCGGGAGCCAAGGCGCAGTATTTT
CASSHRTSTLAGAKAQYF
>-|TRBV30|-|TRBJ2-7
TGTGCCTGGAGTAAACGCGGAAGGAGCTCCTACGAGCAGTACTTC
CAWSKRGRSSYEQYF
>TRBD2|TRBV10-3|few|TRBJ2-1
TGTGCCATCAGTCCCGCGGGAGGGGGCCACAATGAGCAGTTCTTC
CAISPAGGGHNEQFF
>-|TRBV4-1|once|TRBJ1-2
TGCGCCAGCAGCCTCAGATCCGACGCAGATGGCTACACCTTC
CASSLRSDADGYTF
>-|TRBV6-5|-|TRBJ1-3
TGTGCCAGCAGGCCCCAGGCTTACTCTGGAAACACCATATATTTT
CASRPQAYSGNTIYF
>-|TRBV20-1|-|TRBJ2-1
TGCAGTGCGCTACGGGGTGAGCAGTTCTTC
CSALRGEQFF
>TRBD1|TRBV27|-|TRBJ2-1
TGTGCCAGCAGTTTATCGGCGACAGGGGGGCTTGAGCAGTTCTTC
CASSLSATGGLEQFF
>TRBD2|TRBV2|-|TRBJ2-5
TGTGCCAGCAGTGCGGCGGGAGGGCAAGAGACCCAGTACTTC
CASSAAGGQETQYF
>-|TRBV6-4|few|TRBJ1-2
TGTGCCAGCAGTGGGGGGAGCGATCTAATGGATGGCTACACCTTC
CASSGGSDLMDGYTF
>-|TRBV6-5|-|TRBJ1-1
TGTGCCAGCAGTTTGTCAGCCGGATTGAACACTGAAGCTTTCTTT
CASSLSAGLNTEAFF
>TRBD1|TRBV30|-|TRBJ1-6
TGTGCCTGGAGTGTACCCGGGCAGGGGGGTTCACCCCTCCACTTT
CAWSVPGQGGSPLHF
>-|TRBV27|-|TRBJ2-7
TGTGCCAGCAGTCTCCTCCCTGGGCAGTACTTC
CASSLLPGQYF
>-|TRBV5-8|-|TRBJ1-3
TGTGCCAGCACTCTGGGTTTGGCTGGAAACACCATATATTTT
CASTLGLAGNTIYF
>-|TRBV30|once|TRBJ2-1
TGTGCCTGGAGTGTGAGGGTTAGGATGAGGGGCGCTTTTGAGCAGTTCTTC
CAWSVRVRMRGAFEQFF
>-|TRBV7-9|-|TRBJ2-1
TGTGCCAGCAGCTTACGGCTAGTGCCTAGCAGACGTCGCGATGAGCAGTTCTTC
CASSLRLVPSRRRDEQFF
>-|TRBV10-3|once|TRBJ1-3
TGTGCCATCAGTGAGGGGGCAGCACCTGGAAACACCATATATTTT
CAISEGAAPGNTIYF
>-|TRBV15|-|TRBJ1-5
TGTGCCACCAGCAGAGTCGAGTTGGATCAGCCCCAGCATTTT
CATSRVELDQPQHF
>-|TRBV7-9|-|TRBJ1-1
TGTGCCAGCAGCTTATTGATGAGGGGTGCCACTGAAGCTTTCTTT
CASSLLMRGATEAFF
>TRBD1|TRBV7-9|once|TRBJ2-7
TGTGCCAGCAGCCCAAGGACAGGGGGATCCTCCTCCTACGAGCAGTACTTC
CASSPRTGGSSSYEQYF